This entry lists 8 T cell receptor beta chains sequenced from one sample in a study of T cells expressing NK-cell markers. With the 5' RACE reads reprocessed, TCRdb shows one record per CDR3 protein and no DNA. In all, the sample yields about 390,000 distinct CDR3 sequences. Sequenced sample: blood T cells: a sorted CD56 or NKG2C T cell subset, CD4+ or CD8+ T cells, or bulk PBMC T cells (not recorded which). The receptor source for this set is a woman aged 50 to 60 in good health.

This rearrangement joins TRBV12-3 or TRBV12-4 to TRBJ1-4; TCRdb picks TRBD1, but there is no DNA to check that call. This CDR3 spans 14 amino acids. The CDR3 reads CASMREGGNEKLFF.

The chain joins TRBV29-1 to TRBJ1-1; as DNA is missing, the TRBD1 call by TCRdb cannot be tested. This CDR3 spans 15 amino acids. The V gene's germline CDR1 is SQVTM and CDR2 ANQGSEA. CDR3 protein: CSAILLGGLTDEAFF.

This CDR3 is CASNPGTGFGYTF. This chain connects TRBV12-3 or TRBV12-4 to TRBJ1-2; TCRdb picks TRBD1, but there is no DNA to check that call. The CDR3 loop spans 13 amino acids.

The CDR3: CSARSGGVGNSPLHF. The chain has TRBV20-1 and TRBJ1-6. CDR1 is DFQATT, CDR2 SNEGSKA, per germline (reference sequence). CDR3 length: 15 amino acids.

The chain couples TRBV5-1 to TRBJ1-4. Germline V gene data show CDR1 as SGHRS and CDR2 as YFSETQ. The CDR3 has 15 amino acids. This CDR3 is CASSTSGITNEKLFF.

The chain uses TRBV18 and TRBJ1-6; TCRdb proposes TRBD1, but this gene call is untestable without DNA. This CDR3 spans 17 amino acids. Germline CDR1 KGHSH, CDR2 LQKENI. CDR3 in amino acids: CASSPPVTGGGYRFLHF.

The chain employs TRBV12-3 or TRBV12-4 and TRBJ2-2; TCRdb outputs TRBD1, but without DNA this stays unchecked. The CDR3 consists of 15 residues. The CDR3 loop reads CASSFFGQGTGELFF.

This rearrangement joins TRBV7-9 to TRBJ1-1; TCRdb gives TRBD1 as the D gene, but with no DNA this cannot be confirmed. The CDR3 extends over 13 amino acids. The germline V gene has CDR1 SEHNR and CDR2 FQNEAQ (reference sequence). CDR3 in amino acids: CASSSGIVPAAFF.